Below, one T cell receptor beta chain is given with its context. This entry is derived from a study of OX40 agonist ivuxolimab in advanced cancers. The V gene's germline CDR1 is MNHEY and CDR2 SVGAGI. V was cut by 2 bases and J by 9 bases, with 11 bases left in between. The CDR3 covers 13 residues. TCRdb's copy holds only in-frame clones and misses some; the assay was immunoSEQ multiplex PCR. This sample yields about 14,000 clones, of which roughly 80% are seen a single time; approximately 32% belongs to the top ten. The clonotype originates from an adult with an advanced solid tumor such as melanoma, head and neck, liver or kidney cancer. The chain recombines TRBV6-5 with TRBJ2-1; perhaps TRBD1 as D (6 bases). The source was CD4+ or CD8+ T cells sorted from blood, collected in a trial of the OX40 agonist ivuxolimab. In DNA form, the CDR3 reads TGTGCCAGCAGTTACGGGACACCCGCTGAGCAGTTCTTC. Translated, it gives CASSYGTPAEQFF.